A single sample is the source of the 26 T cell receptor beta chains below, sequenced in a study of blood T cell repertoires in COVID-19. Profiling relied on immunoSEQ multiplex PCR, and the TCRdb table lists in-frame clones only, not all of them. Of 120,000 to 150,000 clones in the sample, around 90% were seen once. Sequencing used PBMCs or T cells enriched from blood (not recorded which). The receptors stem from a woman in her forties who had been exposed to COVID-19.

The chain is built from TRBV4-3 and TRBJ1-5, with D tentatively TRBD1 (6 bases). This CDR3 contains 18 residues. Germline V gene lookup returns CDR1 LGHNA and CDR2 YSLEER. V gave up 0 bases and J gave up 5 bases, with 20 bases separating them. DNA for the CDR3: TGCGCCAGCAGCCAAGATTGGGCAGGGGAATCCGTTGATCAGCCCCAGCATTTT. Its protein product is CASSQDWAGESVDQPQHF.

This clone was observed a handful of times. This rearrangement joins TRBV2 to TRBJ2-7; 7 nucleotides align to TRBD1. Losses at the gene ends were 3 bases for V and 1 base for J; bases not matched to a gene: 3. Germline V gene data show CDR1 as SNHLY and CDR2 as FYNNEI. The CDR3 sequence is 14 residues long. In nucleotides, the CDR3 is TGTGCCAGCAGTGACGACAGGGCATCCTACGAGCAGTACTTC. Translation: CASSDDRASYEQYF.

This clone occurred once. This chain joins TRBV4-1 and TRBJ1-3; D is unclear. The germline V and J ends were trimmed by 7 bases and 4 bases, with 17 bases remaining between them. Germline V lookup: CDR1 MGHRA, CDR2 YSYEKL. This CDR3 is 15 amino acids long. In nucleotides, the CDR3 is TGCGCCAGCACTCCAAGGCGCGGGCTGGGAAACACCATATATTTT. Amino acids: CASTPRRGLGNTIYF.

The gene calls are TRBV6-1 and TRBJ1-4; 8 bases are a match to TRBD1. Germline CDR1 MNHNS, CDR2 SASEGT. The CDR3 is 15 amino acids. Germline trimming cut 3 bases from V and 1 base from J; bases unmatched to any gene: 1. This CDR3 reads CASSDRGRTNEKLFF. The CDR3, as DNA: TGTGCCAGCAGTGACAGGGGGCGAACTAATGAAAAACTGTTTTTT.

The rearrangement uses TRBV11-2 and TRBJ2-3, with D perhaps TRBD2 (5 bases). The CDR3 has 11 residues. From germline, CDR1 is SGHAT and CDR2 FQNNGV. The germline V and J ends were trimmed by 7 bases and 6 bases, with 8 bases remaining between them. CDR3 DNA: TGTGCCAGCACCCCGGGGGATACGCAGTATTTT. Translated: CASTPGDTQYF.

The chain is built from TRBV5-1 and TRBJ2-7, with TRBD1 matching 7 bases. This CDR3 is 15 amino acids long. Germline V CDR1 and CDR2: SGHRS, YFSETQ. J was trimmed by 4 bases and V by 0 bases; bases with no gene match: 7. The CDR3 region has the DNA TGCGCCAGCAGCTTGGAGGGACAGCTCGGATACGAGCAGTACTTC. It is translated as CASSLEGQLGYEQYF.

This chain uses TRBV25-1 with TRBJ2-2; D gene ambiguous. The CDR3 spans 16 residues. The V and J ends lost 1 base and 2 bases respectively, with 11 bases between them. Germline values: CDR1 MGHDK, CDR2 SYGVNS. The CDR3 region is CASSESKQLNTGELFF. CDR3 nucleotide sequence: TGTGCCAGCAGTGAATCGAAACAATTAAACACCGGGGAGCTGTTTTTT.

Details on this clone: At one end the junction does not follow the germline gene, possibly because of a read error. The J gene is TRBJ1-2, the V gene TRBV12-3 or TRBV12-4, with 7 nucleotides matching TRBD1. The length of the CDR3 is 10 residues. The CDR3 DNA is TGTGCCAGCGAATTAGGGGCAGGGGGTTTC. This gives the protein CASELGAGGF.

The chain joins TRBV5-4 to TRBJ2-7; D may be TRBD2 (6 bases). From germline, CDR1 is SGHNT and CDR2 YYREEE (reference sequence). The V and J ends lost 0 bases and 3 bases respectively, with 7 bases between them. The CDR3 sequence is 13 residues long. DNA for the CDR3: TGTGCCAGCAGCTTGGTGGGGGGCTACGAGCAGTACTTC. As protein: CASSLVGGYEQYF.

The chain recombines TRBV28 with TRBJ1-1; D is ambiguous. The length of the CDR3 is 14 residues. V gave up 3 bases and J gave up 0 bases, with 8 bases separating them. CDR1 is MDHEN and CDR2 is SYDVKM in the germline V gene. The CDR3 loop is CASSFRIMNTEAFF. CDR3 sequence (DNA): TGTGCCAGCAGTTTTAGAATAATGAACACTGAAGCTTTCTTT.

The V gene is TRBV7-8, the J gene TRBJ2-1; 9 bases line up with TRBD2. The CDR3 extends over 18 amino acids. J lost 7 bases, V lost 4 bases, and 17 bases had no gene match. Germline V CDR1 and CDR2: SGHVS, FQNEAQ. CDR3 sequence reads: CASSYSRPSGVPGNEQFF. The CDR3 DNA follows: TGTGCCAGCAGCTATAGCAGGCCTAGCGGGGTTCCGGGGAATGAGCAGTTCTTC.

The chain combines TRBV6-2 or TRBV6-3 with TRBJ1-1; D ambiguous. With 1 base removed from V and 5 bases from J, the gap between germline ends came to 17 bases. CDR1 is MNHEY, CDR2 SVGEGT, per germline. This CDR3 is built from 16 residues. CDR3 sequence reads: CASSYFQVPNSTEAFF. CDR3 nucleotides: TGTGCCAGCAGTTACTTCCAGGTACCCAATTCGACTGAAGCTTTCTTT.

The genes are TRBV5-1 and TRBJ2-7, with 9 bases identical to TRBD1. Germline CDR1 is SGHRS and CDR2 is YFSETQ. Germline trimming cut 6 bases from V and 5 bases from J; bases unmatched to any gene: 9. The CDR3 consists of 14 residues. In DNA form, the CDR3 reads TGCGCCAGCACTTCCTTGGGACAGGGAGACGAGCAGTACTTC. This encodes CASTSLGQGDEQYF. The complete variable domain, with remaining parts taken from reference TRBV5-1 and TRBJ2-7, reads KAGVTQTPRYLIKTRGQQVTLSCSPISGHRSVSWYQQTPGQGLQFLFEYFSETQRNKGNFPGRFSGRQFSNSRSEMNVSTLELGDSALYLCASTSLGQGDEQYFGPGTRLTVT.

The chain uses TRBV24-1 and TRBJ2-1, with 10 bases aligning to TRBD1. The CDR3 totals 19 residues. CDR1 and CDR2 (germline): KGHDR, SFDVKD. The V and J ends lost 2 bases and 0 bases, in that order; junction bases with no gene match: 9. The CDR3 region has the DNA TGTGCCACCAGTGATTCCCCGGGACAGGGGTCAAGCTCCTACAATGAGCAGTTCTTC. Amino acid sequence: CATSDSPGQGSSSYNEQFF.

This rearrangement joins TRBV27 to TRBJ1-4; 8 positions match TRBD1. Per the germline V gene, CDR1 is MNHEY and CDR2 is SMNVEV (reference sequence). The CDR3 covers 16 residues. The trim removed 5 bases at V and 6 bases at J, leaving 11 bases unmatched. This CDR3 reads CASSTYQGAIDEKLFF. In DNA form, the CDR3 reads TGTGCCAGCAGTACCTATCAGGGGGCGATCGATGAAAAACTGTTTTTT.

DNA for the CDR3: TGTGCCAGCAGTCTACGGACAGGAGCTAGCAATCAGCCCCAGCATTTT. Translated: CASSLRTGASNQPQHF. This rearrangement joins TRBV25-1 to TRBJ1-5; 7 nucleotides line up with TRBD1. Germline V CDR1 and CDR2: MGHDK, SYGVNS. CDR3 length equals 16 residues. V lost 5 bases to trimming and J lost 0 bases; unmatched junction nucleotides: 7.

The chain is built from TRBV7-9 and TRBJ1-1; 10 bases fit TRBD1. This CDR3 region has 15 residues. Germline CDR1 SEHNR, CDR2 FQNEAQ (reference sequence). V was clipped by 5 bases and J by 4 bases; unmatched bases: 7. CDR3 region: CASSIPGQGFTEAFF. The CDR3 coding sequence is TGTGCCAGCAGCATACCGGGACAGGGGTTCACTGAAGCTTTCTTT.

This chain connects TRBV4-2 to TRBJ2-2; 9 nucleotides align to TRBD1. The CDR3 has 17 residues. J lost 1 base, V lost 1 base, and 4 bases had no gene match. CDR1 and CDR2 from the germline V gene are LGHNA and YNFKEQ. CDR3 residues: CASSQAWGQGNTGELFF. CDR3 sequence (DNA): TGTGCCAGCAGCCAAGCATGGGGACAGGGGAACACCGGGGAGCTGTTTTTT.

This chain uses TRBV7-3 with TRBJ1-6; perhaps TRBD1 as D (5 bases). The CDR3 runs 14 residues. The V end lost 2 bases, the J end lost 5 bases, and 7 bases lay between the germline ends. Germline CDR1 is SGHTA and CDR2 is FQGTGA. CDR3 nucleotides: TGTGCCAGCAGCTTAGACAGAAATAATTCACCCCTCCACTTT. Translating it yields CASSLDRNNSPLHF.

DNA of the CDR3: TGTGCCAGCAGTTCGGGTCCGGGAAGCTACGAGCAGTACTTC. Amino acids: CASSSGPGSYEQYF. V and J are TRBV5-4 and TRBJ2-7; a possible D gene is TRBD2 (5 bases). In germline, CDR1 is SGHNT, CDR2 YYREEE (reference sequence). Trimming left V 5 bases short and J 3 bases short, with 15 bases between. The CDR3 contains 14 residues. The full variable domain, rest sourced from reference TRBV5-4 and TRBJ2-7, is ETGVTQSPTHLIKTRGQQVTLRCSSQSGHNTVSWYQQALGQGPQFIFQYYREEENGRGNFPPRFSGLQFPNYSSELNVNALELDDSALYLCASSSGPGSYEQYFGPGTRLTVT.

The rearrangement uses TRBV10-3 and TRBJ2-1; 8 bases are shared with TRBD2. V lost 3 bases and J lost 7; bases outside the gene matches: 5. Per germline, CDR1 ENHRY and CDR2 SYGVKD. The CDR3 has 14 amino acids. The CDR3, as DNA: TGTGCCATCAGTGACGCGGGGGGTCGGAATGAGCAGTTCTTC. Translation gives CAISDAGGRNEQFF.

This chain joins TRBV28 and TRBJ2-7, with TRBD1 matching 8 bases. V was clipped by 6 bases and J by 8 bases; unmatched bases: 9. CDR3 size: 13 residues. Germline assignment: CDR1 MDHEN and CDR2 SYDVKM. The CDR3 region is CASSHLGQGQQYF. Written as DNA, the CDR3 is TGTGCCAGCAGCCACCTAGGACAGGGCCAGCAGTACTTC.

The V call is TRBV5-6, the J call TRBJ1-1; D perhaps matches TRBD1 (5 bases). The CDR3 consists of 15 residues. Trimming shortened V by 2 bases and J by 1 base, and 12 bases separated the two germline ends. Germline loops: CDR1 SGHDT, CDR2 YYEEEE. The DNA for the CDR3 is TGTGCCAGCAGCTTAATTACGACAGCGAACACTGAAGCTTTCTTT. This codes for CASSLITTANTEAFF.

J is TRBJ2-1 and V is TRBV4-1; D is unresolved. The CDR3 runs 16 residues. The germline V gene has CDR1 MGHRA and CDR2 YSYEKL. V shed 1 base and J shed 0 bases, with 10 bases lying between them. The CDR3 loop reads CASSQVNLVSYNEQFF. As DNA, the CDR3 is TGCGCCAGCAGCCAAGTTAATCTTGTCTCCTACAATGAGCAGTTCTTC.

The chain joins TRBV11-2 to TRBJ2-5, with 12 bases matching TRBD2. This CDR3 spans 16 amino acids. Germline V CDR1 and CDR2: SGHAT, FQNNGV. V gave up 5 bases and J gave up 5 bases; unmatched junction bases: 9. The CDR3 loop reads CASSRRTSGVRETQYF. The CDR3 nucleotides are TGTGCCAGCAGCCGCAGGACTAGCGGGGTACGCGAGACCCAGTACTTC.

The CDR3 sequence: CSAVTSGGAEGTDTQYF. In DNA form, the CDR3 reads TGCAGCGCCGTAACTAGCGGGGGGGCCGAGGGCACAGATACGCAGTATTTT. The V gene is TRBV29-1, the J gene TRBJ2-3; 13 bases map to TRBD2. CDR1 and CDR2 (germline): SQVTM, ANQGSEA. The junction had 11 bases not matched to a gene; V was cut back by 7 bases and J by 1 base. The CDR3 is made up of 17 amino acids.